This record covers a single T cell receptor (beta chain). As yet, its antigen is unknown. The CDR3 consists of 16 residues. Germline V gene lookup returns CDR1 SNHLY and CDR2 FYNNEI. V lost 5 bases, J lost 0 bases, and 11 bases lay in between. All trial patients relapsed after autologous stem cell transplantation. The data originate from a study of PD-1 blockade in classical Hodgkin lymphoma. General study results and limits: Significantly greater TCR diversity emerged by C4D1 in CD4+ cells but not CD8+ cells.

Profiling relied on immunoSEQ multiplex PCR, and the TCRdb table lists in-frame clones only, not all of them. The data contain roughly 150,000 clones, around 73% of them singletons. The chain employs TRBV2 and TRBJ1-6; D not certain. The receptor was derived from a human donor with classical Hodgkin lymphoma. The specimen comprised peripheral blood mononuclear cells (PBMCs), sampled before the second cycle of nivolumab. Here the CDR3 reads CASSLGASSYNSPLHF. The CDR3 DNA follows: TGTGCCAGCAGTTTAGGAGCTAGCTCCTATAATTCACCCCTCCACTTT.